This entry describes one T cell receptor (beta chain). As yet, its antigen is unknown. The donors gave bone marrow, and they were healthy. The data stem from a study of cytomegalovirus exposure and HLA in healthy donors. Background on the study: For the approximately 360 genotyped donors, more than 65% fell within the Caucasian-associated ancestry cluster. Study-level results: Roughly uniform sequencing depth across donors was assumed, possibly incorrectly. A link between a missense DCLRE1C variant and TCR beta V- and J-gene trimming emerged from a later analysis.

The PCR made use of 60 Vbeta and 13 Jbeta primers. Measured with immunoSEQ multiplex PCR; TCRdb has only the in-frame clones, and not every one. Seen here are about 180,000 clones, around 80% observed once, and the top ten hold over 10%. Germline V lookup: CDR1 SGHNT, CDR2 YENEEA. The CDR3 runs 18 residues. V lost 0 bases, J lost 3 bases, and 11 bases stayed unmatched. This chain links TRBV11-3 with TRBJ2-4, with 7 bases aligning to TRBD2. The TCR was taken from a woman aged 50 to 65 in good health and CMV-seropositive. Sequencing was done on a sample of PBMCs. Written as DNA, the CDR3 is TGTGCCAGCAGCTTAGATCTTCTCAGCGGGGTGGGCAAAAACATTCAGTACTTC. This encodes CASSLDLLSGVGKNIQYF.